This T cell receptor beta chain was identified in a study of cytomegalovirus exposure and HLA in healthy donors. The primer mix had 60 Vbeta and 13 Jbeta primers. Measured with immunoSEQ multiplex PCR; TCRdb has only the in-frame clones, and not every one. The sample yields under 110,000 clones, about 80% seen once. CDR3 size: 15 residues. Germline V gene sequence: CDR1 SGHRS, CDR2 YFSETQ. V lost 4 bases, J lost 2 bases, and 6 bases stayed unmatched. The chain employs TRBV5-1 and TRBJ1-2; TRBD1 agrees at 9 bases. The sequence came from a middle-aged man in good health and CMV-seronegative. The sample taken for sequencing was PBMCs. DNA for the CDR3: TGCGCCAGCAGCCCACAGGGGGCGCCGAACTATGGCTACACCTTC. Its translation is CASSPQGAPNYGYTF.